This T cell receptor beta chain was recovered during a study of blood T cell repertoires in COVID-19. Overall study: T cells, B-cell-depleted T cells, or PBMCs supplied cDNA or gDNA.

In the authors' workflow: Estimation of nucleated cell counts relied on the amplification of reference gene primers. Profiling relied on immunoSEQ multiplex PCR, and the TCRdb table lists in-frame clones only, not all of them. That table is the source of V, J and clone size, and D and trimming were worked out from the DNA. Among 40,000 to 50,000 clones listed, roughly 85% were seen once. Trimming removed 1 base from V and 2 bases from J; junction bases left unmatched: 4. CDR1 and CDR2 (germline): LGHDT, YNNKEL (reference sequence). The CDR3 runs 16 residues. The receptor comes from a human donor in a cohort sampled during active COVID-19. The donor label of this sample is uncertain. The gene calls are TRBV3-1 (or the pseudogene TRBV3-2) and TRBJ2-4, with 8 bases identical to TRBD2. The source material was peripheral blood. The CDR3 is CASSQVLAGTKNIQYF. The CDR3 coding sequence is TGTGCCAGCAGCCAAGTGCTAGCGGGTACCAAAAACATTCAGTACTTC.